This passage covers 14 T cell receptor beta chains from one sample sequenced in a study of T-cell memory formation after mild COVID-19. TCRdb re-derived calls from the 5' RACE reads in MiXCR, one entry per CDR3 protein. The sample holds around 390,000 distinct CDR3 sequences, more than 15% seen once. Material: PBMCs or a T cell subset sorted from them (not recorded which). The receptors originated from a man in his late teens or twenties who had mild COVID-19 (a few samples of this study predate the infection). Cell type and time point are not known.

CDR3 sequence: CASSALGPDQPQHF. Here the CDR3 DNA reads TGTGCCAGCTCCGCCCTCGGTCCGGATCAGCCCCAGCATTTT. This chain uses TRBV27 with TRBJ1-5; no firm D call. The CDR3 is 14 residues long. V lost 8 bases to trimming and J lost 5 bases, with 16 bases between them. Germline V gene sequence: CDR1 MNHEY, CDR2 SMNVEV (reference sequence).

This clonotype was seen a handful of times. The chain links TRBV3-1 to TRBJ1-2, with D hard to call. From germline, CDR1 is LGHDT and CDR2 YNNKEL (reference sequence). V was trimmed by 4 bases and J by 4 bases, leaving 10 bases between them. The CDR3 runs to 13 residues. The CDR3 nucleotides read TGTGCCAGCAGCCCAGACCCGGCCTATGGCTACACCTTC. Encoded protein: CASSPDPAYGYTF.

The J gene is TRBJ1-5, the V gene TRBV21-1; the table's D call of TRBD1 was not tested on the DNA. TRBV21-1 is marked as a pseudogene. The CDR3 has 15 residues. CDR3 sequence: CASSTPKGSTAPQHF. Here the CDR3 DNA reads TGTGCCAGCAGCACCCCAAAGGGTTCGACAGCGCCCCAGCATTTT.

This clonotype was picked up a small number of times. This chain joins TRBV29-1 and TRBJ2-3; D call uncertain. Germline loops: CDR1 SQVTM, CDR2 ANQGSEA. The CDR3 extends over 11 amino acids. Trimming cost V 4 bases and J 3 bases, with 5 bases left between them. This CDR3 reads CSVGVTDTQYF. CDR3 in DNA: TGCAGCGTTGGGGTTACAGATACGCAGTATTTT.

This clonotype was seen a few times. The V call is TRBV4-3, the J call TRBJ1-2; D is perhaps TRBD1 (5 bases). Looked up from germline, CDR1 is LGHNA and CDR2 is YSLEER. The ends were cut back, 2 bases at V and 4 bases at J, with 11 bases in the middle. This CDR3 is 14 amino acids long. Here the CDR3 reads CASSQTLDTYGYTF. The CDR3 DNA reads as TGCGCCAGCAGCCAAACCCTGGACACCTATGGCTACACCTTC.

This sequence joins TRBV10-3 and TRBJ2-5, with D possibly being TRBD2 (6 bases). Germline V gives CDR1 ENHRY, CDR2 SYGVKD. This CDR3 comprises 16 residues. V lost 2 bases, J lost 2 bases, and 15 bases lay in between. The CDR3 nucleotides are TGTGCCATCAGTGAGGCTAGCGAGGTCGGGCAAGAGACCCAGTACTTC. This gives the protein CAISEASEVGQETQYF.

The CDR3 loop reads CASRGRAGPPDTQYF. In nucleotides, the CDR3 is TGTGCCAGCCGGGGAAGAGCGGGGCCGCCGGATACGCAGTATTTT. The chain recombines TRBV5-4 with TRBJ2-3; TRBD2 matches at 7 bases. CDR1 and CDR2 from the germline V gene are SGHNT and YYREEE (reference sequence). This CDR3 spans 15 amino acids. V was pared by 7 bases and J by 6 bases, with 14 bases of the junction left unmatched.

This clonotype was counted ten times or more. The CDR3 region has the DNA TGTGCCAGCAGCCGCTACGGGGGCAACTACGAGCAGTACGTC. Translation gives CASSRYGGNYEQYV. V is TRBV7-6 and J is TRBJ2-7; tentatively, D is TRBD1 or TRBD2 (6 bases each). Germline CDR1 and CDR2: SGHVS and FNYEAQ. V dropped 5 bases and J dropped 3 bases, with 14 bases sitting between them. The CDR3 extends over 14 amino acids.

The rearrangement joins TRBV7-9 to TRBJ1-1; TRBD1 is a possible D gene (6 bases). Trimming left V 5 bases short and J 12 bases short, with 16 bases between. This CDR3 has 12 residues. Germline V gene sequence: CDR1 SEHNR, CDR2 FQNEAQ (reference sequence). The CDR3 protein is CASSPDRMGSFF. In DNA form, the CDR3 reads TGTGCCAGCAGCCCCGACAGGATGGGGTCTTTCTTT.

This clonotype was recorded a few times. This chain connects TRBV24-1 to TRBJ2-5, with D possibly TRBD1 on 6 matching bases. The CDR3 consists of 15 residues. Germline V gene sequence: CDR1 KGHDR, CDR2 SFDVKD. V was pared by 4 bases and J by 1 base, with 12 bases between. The CDR3 DNA reads as TGTGCCACCAGTGACCCCAGGGGCGCCCAAGAGACCCAGTACTTC. Protein sequence: CATSDPRGAQETQYF.

In this sample, this clonotype turned up a few times. The rearrangement joins TRBV3-1 to TRBJ1-1; D ambiguous. The CDR3 length is 14 residues. CDR1 is LGHDT, CDR2 YNNKEL, per germline (reference sequence). V was clipped by 2 bases and J by 5 bases, with 12 bases between them. The CDR3 is CASSQKGLLTEAFF. The CDR3 DNA sequence: TGTGCCAGCAGCCAAAAGGGTTTGTTGACTGAAGCTTTCTTT.

The chain employs TRBV4-2 and TRBJ2-3, with no clear D. The CDR3 consists of 14 residues. Germline V CDR1 and CDR2: LGHNA, YNFKEQ. V gave up 1 base and J gave up 3 bases, with 8 bases separating them. In DNA form, the CDR3 reads TGTGCCAGCAGCCAAGTCCAGAAGACAGATACGCAGTATTTT. It specifies CASSQVQKTDTQYF.

This clonotype appeared a few times. The chain joins TRBV28 to TRBJ2-1; 8 bases align to TRBD1. With V trimmed by 4 bases and J by 5 bases, 1 base remained unmatched. The CDR3 has 13 residues. Germline V gene lookup returns CDR1 MDHEN and CDR2 SYDVKM. The CDR3 region is CASSWTGHNEQFF. Here the CDR3 DNA reads TGTGCCAGCAGTTGGACAGGGCACAATGAGCAGTTCTTC.

This clonotype has a handful of counts. The V call is TRBV20-1, the J call TRBJ2-7; D gene uncertain. V gave up 5 bases and J gave up 0 bases, with 11 bases separating them. Germline V gene data show CDR1 as DFQATT and CDR2 as SNEGSKA (reference sequence). The CDR3 covers 13 residues. In nucleotides, the CDR3 is TGCAGTGCTCCTGACGAACTCTCCTACGAGCAGTACTTC. It encodes CSAPDELSYEQYF.